The count of the clone carrying this T cell receptor beta chain is one. Germline V CDR1 and CDR2: SGHRS, YFSETQ. V dropped 5 bases and J dropped 7 bases, with 15 bases sitting between them. The CDR3 is made up of 14 amino acids. Samples were assayed with immunoSEQ v3.0 at survey level. Samples were sequenced targeting roughly 35,000-50,000 T-cell genomes each. Clones were read by immunoSEQ multiplex PCR, and TCRdb kept only the in-frame ones, dropping some. The table lists around 28,000 clones, roughly 90% of them singletons. The entry originates in a study of long-term antiretroviral therapy in people with HIV. Before they underwent DNA extraction, samples held about 1-10 million cryopreserved PBMC.

The TCR sequence derives from a man aged 18 to 30 with HIV. The material sequenced was unsorted PBMCs, taken 3.1 years after starting antiretroviral therapy. V gene TRBV5-1 combines with J gene TRBJ2-2; D tentatively fits TRBD1 or TRBD2 (5 bases each). CDR3 DNA: TGCGCCAGCAGGCCGGACGGGGCCGGCGGGGAGCTGTTTTTT. Encoded protein: CASRPDGAGGELFF.